This T cell receptor (beta chain) was recovered during a study of blood T cells in healthy people across ages. A word on this clonotype: Sequence at one end of the junction differs from germline and may be a read error.

Germline V gene data show CDR1 as SGDLS and CDR2 as YYNGEE. The CDR3 contains 14 residues. A second PCR, run for 7 to 11 cycles, used a sample-barcoded 5' primer plus a J-beta primer mix. From the 5' RACE reads, TCRdb called clonotypes with MiXCR, one entry per CDR3 protein. The data contain fewer than 950,000 distinct CDR3 sequences, 53% of them singletons. This sequence joins TRBV9 and TRBJ2-1; no clear D. The sample was blood. This receptor was taken from a man older than 75 in good health. The CDR3 loop reads CASSTPVKYNKQFF. The DNA for the CDR3 is TGTGCCAGCAGCACCCCTGTGAAATACAATAAGCAGTTCTTC.